A selection of T cell receptor beta chains follows, all from one sample in a study of T-cell reconstitution after alpha-beta-depleted transplantation in children. One entry per CDR3 protein, called by TCRdb with MiXCR from the PCR reads. The sample shows 200,000 to 250,000 distinct CDR3 sequences, 5.5% to 7% of them seen only once. The sequencing here drew on PBMCs, taken before TCRalphabeta/CD19-depleted stem cell transplant. These receptors were taken from a boy under 10 years old with acute lymphoblastic leukemia, due to receive a stem cell transplant. Both conserved end residues are part of each CDR3. The D gene is left open where the match is weak. Only some rows state a clone size, as once, few, many or a class for expanded clones.

clone size: -
J gene: TRBJ2-7
V gene: TRBV20-1
D gene: TRBD1
CDR3 DNA: TGCAGTGCTCAACGACCTGCTGGACAGGGAGGCGAGCAGTACTTC
CDR3 protein: CSAQRPAGQGGEQYF

clone size: many
J gene: TRBJ2-3
V gene: TRBV6-4
D gene: TRBD2
CDR3 DNA: TGTGCCAGCCCTGGTCGGGGGGAGGATACGCAGTATTTT
CDR3 protein: CASPGRGEDTQYF

clone size: -
J gene: TRBJ2-7
V gene: TRBV6-2/TRBV6-3
D gene: -
CDR3 DNA: TGTGCCAGCCGAGGGGGGAGAGCGGGCCCGGAGTCCCCAATTTACGAGCAGTACTTC
CDR3 protein: CASRGGRAGPESPIYEQYF

clone size: -
J gene: TRBJ2-5
V gene: TRBV3-1
D gene: -
CDR3 DNA: TGTGCCAGCAGCCAAGTCTACGAGGGACCCCAAGAGACCCAGTACTTC
CDR3 protein: CASSQVYEGPQETQYF

clone size: many
J gene: TRBJ2-5
V gene: TRBV27
D gene: -
CDR3 DNA: TGTGCCAGCAGTCCCGCGCCGTACCAAGAGACCCAGTACTTC
CDR3 protein: CASSPAPYQETQYF

clone size: -
J gene: TRBJ2-3
V gene: TRBV19
D gene: -
CDR3 DNA: TGTGCCAGTAGTAGCGGGTTCGAGGAATTCACAGATACGCAGTATTTT
CDR3 protein: CASSSGFEEFTDTQYF

clone size: many
J gene: TRBJ1-5
V gene: TRBV12-3/TRBV12-4
D gene: TRBD1
CDR3 DNA: TGTGCCAGCAGTCACGAAACCGGGACAGGGAGCAATCAGCCCCAGCATTTT
CDR3 protein: CASSHETGTGSNQPQHF

clone size: few
J gene: TRBJ2-7
V gene: TRBV6-2/TRBV6-3
D gene: -
CDR3 DNA: TGTGCCAGCAGTCGGGACGTCATGTACGAGCAGTACTTC
CDR3 protein: CASSRDVMYEQYF

clone size: -
J gene: TRBJ2-1
V gene: TRBV25-1
D gene: -
CDR3 DNA: TGTGCCAGCAGTGAATCTGTGGGGGGAGACTACAATGAGCAGTTCTTC
CDR3 protein: CASSESVGGDYNEQFF

clone size: many
J gene: TRBJ2-5
V gene: TRBV27
D gene: TRBD2
CDR3 DNA: TGTGCCAGCAGTTCCTTCGACGGGGAGGGGACCCAGTACTTC
CDR3 protein: CASSSFDGEGTQYF

clone size: few
J gene: TRBJ2-1
V gene: TRBV24-1
D gene: TRBD2
CDR3 DNA: TGTGCCACCAAACAGGCAGCGGGGAATGAGCAGTTCTTC
CDR3 protein: CATKQAAGNEQFF

clone size: many
J gene: TRBJ1-3
V gene: TRBV7-2
D gene: -
CDR3 DNA: TGTGCCAGCAGCTTAGAATCCTACTCTGGAAACACCATATATTTT
CDR3 protein: CASSLESYSGNTIYF

clone size: -
J gene: TRBJ2-5
V gene: TRBV29-1
D gene: -
CDR3 DNA: TGCAGCGGGGGGGACGGCAGAGAGACCCAGTACTTC
CDR3 protein: CSGGDGRETQYF

clone size: many
J gene: TRBJ1-1
V gene: TRBV2
D gene: -
CDR3 DNA: TGTGCCAGCAGTACAGGGATGGCCACTGAAGCTTTCTTT
CDR3 protein: CASSTGMATEAFF

clone size: many
J gene: TRBJ2-5
V gene: TRBV5-1
D gene: -
CDR3 DNA: TGCGCCAGCTGCAACCTTCCTAATCAAGAGACCCAGTACTTC
CDR3 protein: CASCNLPNQETQYF

clone size: many
J gene: TRBJ2-7
V gene: TRBV12-3/TRBV12-4
D gene: TRBD1
CDR3 DNA: TGTGCCAGCAGTCACGCATGGGGACAGGACGAGCAGTACTTC
CDR3 protein: CASSHAWGQDEQYF

clone size: many
J gene: TRBJ1-4
V gene: TRBV27
D gene: -
CDR3 DNA: TGTGCCAGCAGTTTTGCCGGGGGTAATGAAAAACTGTTTTTT
CDR3 protein: CASSFAGGNEKLFF

clone size: many
J gene: TRBJ1-2
V gene: TRBV6-5
D gene: -
CDR3 DNA: TGTGCCAGCAGTCACCGTATGACGGAGAGAAATGGCTACACCTTC
CDR3 protein: CASSHRMTERNGYTF

clone size: many
J gene: TRBJ2-6
V gene: TRBV28
D gene: -
CDR3 DNA: TGTGCCAGCAGTACGCAGAGCTCTGGGGCCAACGTCCTGACTTTC
CDR3 protein: CASSTQSSGANVLTF

clone size: many
J gene: TRBJ2-7
V gene: TRBV15
D gene: -
CDR3 DNA: TGTGCCACCAGCAGAGTCAACAGGGCGGGCAGAACCTACGAGCAGTACTTC
CDR3 protein: CATSRVNRAGRTYEQYF

clone size: many
J gene: TRBJ2-2
V gene: TRBV7-2
D gene: -
CDR3 DNA: TGTGCCAGCAGCTTCCTGGGGATCGTCGGGGAGCTGTTTTTT
CDR3 protein: CASSFLGIVGELFF

clone size: many
J gene: TRBJ2-5
V gene: TRBV6-5
D gene: TRBD1
CDR3 DNA: TGTGCCAGCAGTTACTCCGGACAGGAAGAGTACCAAGAGACCCAGTACTTC
CDR3 protein: CASSYSGQEEYQETQYF

clone size: -
J gene: TRBJ2-3
V gene: TRBV15
D gene: TRBD2
CDR3 DNA: TGTGCCACCAGCAGAGATGTGTGGACTAGCATCCATACGCAGTATTTT
CDR3 protein: CATSRDVWTSIHTQYF

clone size: many
J gene: TRBJ2-2
V gene: TRBV12-3/TRBV12-4
D gene: -
CDR3 DNA: TGTGCCAGCAGTTCGCGGGACACCGGGGAGCTGTTTTTT
CDR3 protein: CASSSRDTGELFF

clone size: many
J gene: TRBJ2-1
V gene: TRBV7-9
D gene: -
CDR3 DNA: TGTGCCAGCAGCGGAGACACAGGGCCGGTATACAATGAGCAGTTCTTC
CDR3 protein: CASSGDTGPVYNEQFF

clone size: -
J gene: TRBJ1-5
V gene: TRBV6-2/TRBV6-3
D gene: TRBD1
CDR3 DNA: TGTGCCAGCAGTTACCAGGGACAGGCGGTAAATCAGCCCCAGCATTTT
CDR3 protein: CASSYQGQAVNQPQHF

clone size: -
J gene: TRBJ1-1
V gene: TRBV28
D gene: -
CDR3 DNA: TGTGCCAGCAGTTTATCGGTGAGACAATCCACTGAAGCTTTCTTT
CDR3 protein: CASSLSVRQSTEAFF

clone size: many
J gene: TRBJ2-5
V gene: TRBV6-5
D gene: TRBD2
CDR3 DNA: TGTGCCAGCAGTTATGGGACCGGGACTAGCGGGGGCCGTCTTTCGACCCAGTACTTC
CDR3 protein: CASSYGTGTSGGRLSTQYF

clone size: many
J gene: TRBJ2-2
V gene: TRBV4-3
D gene: -
CDR3 DNA: TGCGCCAGCAGCCAAGATGTGCTAAGGGCCGGGGAGCTGTTTTTT
CDR3 protein: CASSQDVLRAGELFF